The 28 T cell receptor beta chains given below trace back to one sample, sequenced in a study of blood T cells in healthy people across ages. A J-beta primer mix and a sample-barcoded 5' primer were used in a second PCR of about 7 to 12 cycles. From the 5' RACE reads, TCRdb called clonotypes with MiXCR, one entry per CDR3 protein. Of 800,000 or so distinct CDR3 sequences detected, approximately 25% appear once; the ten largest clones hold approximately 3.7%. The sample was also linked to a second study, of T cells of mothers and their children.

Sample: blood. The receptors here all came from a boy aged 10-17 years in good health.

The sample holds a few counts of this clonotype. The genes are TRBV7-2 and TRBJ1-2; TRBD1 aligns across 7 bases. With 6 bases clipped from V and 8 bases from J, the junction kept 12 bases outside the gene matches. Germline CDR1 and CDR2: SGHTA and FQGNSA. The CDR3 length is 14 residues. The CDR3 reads CASREGQTLGGYTF. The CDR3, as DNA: TGTGCCAGCAGAGAGGGACAGACGCTTGGGGGCTACACCTTC.

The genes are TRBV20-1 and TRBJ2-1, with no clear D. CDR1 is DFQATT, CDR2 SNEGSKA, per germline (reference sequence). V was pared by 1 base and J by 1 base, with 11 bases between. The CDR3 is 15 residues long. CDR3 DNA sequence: TGCAGTGCTAGAGGGCCCGCACTTTCCTACAATGAGCAGTTCTTC. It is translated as CSARGPALSYNEQFF.

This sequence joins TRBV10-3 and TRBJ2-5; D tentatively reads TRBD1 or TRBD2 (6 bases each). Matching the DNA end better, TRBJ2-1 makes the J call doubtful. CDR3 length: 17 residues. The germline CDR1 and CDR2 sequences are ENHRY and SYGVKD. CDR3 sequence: CAISESGGGTGANEQFF. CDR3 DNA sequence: TGTGCCATCAGTGAGTCGGGGGGCGGGACGGGTGCGAATGAGCAGTTCTTC.

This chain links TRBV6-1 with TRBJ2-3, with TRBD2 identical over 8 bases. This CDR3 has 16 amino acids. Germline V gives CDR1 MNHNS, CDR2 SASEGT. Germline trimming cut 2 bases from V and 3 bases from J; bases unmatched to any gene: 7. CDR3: CASSEFGVAGTDTQYF. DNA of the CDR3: TGTGCCAGCAGTGAATTCGGGGTAGCGGGAACAGATACGCAGTATTTT.

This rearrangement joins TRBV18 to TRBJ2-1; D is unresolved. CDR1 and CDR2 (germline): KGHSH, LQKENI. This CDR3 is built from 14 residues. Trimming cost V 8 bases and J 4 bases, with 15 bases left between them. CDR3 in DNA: TGTGCCAGCACAACAGTGCATTCATACAATGAGCAGTTCTTC. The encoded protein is CASTTVHSYNEQFF.

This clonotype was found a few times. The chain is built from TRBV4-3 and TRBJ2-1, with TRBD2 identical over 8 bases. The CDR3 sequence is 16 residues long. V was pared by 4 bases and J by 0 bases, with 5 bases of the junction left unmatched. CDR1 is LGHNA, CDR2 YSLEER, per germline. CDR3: CASSPTGGVSYNEQFF. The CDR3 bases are TGCGCCAGCAGCCCCACCGGGGGGGTCTCCTACAATGAGCAGTTCTTC.

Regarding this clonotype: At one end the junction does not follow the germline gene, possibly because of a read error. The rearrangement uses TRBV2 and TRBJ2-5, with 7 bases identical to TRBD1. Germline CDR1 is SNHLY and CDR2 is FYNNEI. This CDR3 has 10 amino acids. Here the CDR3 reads CASTRDRTCF. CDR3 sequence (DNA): TGTGCCAGTACTAGGGACAGAACATGCTTC.

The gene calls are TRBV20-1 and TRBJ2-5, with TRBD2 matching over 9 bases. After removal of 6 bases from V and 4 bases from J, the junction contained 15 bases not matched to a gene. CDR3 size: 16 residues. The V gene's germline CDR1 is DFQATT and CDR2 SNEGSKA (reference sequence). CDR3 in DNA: TGCAGTGCCAAGAGGGGGGCGGGAGGGTCCTCAGAGACCCAGTACTTC. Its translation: CSAKRGAGGSSETQYF.

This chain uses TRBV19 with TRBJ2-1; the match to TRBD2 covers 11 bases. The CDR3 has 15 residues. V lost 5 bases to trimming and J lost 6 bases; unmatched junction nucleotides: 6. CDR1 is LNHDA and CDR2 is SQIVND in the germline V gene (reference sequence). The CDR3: CASSVLAGDINEQFF. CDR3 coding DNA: TGTGCCAGTAGTGTACTAGCGGGAGACATCAATGAGCAGTTCTTC.

The DNA of the CDR3 is TGTGCCAGTAGTCCTGATTTCCGGGGGAACACTGAAGCTTTCTTT. Translating gives CASSPDFRGNTEAFF. V is TRBV19 and J is TRBJ1-1; no definite D call. V was pared by 5 bases and J by 1 base, with 14 bases between. Germline values: CDR1 LNHDA, CDR2 SQIVND (reference sequence). The CDR3 sequence is 15 residues long.

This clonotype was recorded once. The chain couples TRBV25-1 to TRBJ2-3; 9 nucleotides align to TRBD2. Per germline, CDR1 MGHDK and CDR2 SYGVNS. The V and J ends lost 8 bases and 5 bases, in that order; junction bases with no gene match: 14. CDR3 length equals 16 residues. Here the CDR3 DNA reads TGTGCCAGCGGCGGGAGGGTGTCGACCTTCGGAGATACGCAGTATTTT. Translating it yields CASGGRVSTFGDTQYF.

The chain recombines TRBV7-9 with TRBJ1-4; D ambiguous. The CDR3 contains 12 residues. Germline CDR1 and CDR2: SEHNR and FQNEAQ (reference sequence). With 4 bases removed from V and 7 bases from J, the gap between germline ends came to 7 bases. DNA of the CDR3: TGTGCCAGCAGCTCCTTAGTTGAAAAACTGTTTTTT. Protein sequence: CASSSLVEKLFF.

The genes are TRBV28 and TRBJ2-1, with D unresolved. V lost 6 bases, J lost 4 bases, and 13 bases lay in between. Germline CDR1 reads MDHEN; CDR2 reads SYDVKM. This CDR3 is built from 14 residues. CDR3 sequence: CASSLLELYNEQFF. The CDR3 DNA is TGTGCCAGCAGCCTGTTAGAACTTTACAATGAGCAGTTCTTC.

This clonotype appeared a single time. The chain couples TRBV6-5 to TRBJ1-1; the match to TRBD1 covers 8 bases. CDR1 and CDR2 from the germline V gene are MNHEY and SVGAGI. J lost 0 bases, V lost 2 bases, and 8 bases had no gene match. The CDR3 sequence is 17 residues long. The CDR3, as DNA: TGTGCCAGCAGTTACGTAGGGCAGGGGGCCATGAACACTGAAGCTTTCTTT. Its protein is CASSYVGQGAMNTEAFF.

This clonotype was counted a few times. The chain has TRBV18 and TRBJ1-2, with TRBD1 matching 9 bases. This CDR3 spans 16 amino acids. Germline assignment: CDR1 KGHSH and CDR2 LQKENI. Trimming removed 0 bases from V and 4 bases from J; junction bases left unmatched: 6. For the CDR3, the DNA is TGTGCCAGCTCACCACCCGAGGACAGGGGATTCTATGGCTACACCTTC. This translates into CASSPPEDRGFYGYTF.

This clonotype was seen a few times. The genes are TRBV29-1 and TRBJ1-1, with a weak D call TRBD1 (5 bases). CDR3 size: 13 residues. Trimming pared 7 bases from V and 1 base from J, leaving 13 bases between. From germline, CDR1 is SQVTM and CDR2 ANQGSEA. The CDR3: CSAFRTGNTEAFF. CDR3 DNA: TGCAGCGCATTCCGAACAGGGAACACTGAAGCTTTCTTT.

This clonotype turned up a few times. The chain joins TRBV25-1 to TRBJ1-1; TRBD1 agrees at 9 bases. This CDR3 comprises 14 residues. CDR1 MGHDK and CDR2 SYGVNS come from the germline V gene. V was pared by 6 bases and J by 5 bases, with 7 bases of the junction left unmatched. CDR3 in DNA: TGTGCCAGCAGGGCCACAGGGGGCTGGACTGAAGCTTTCTTT. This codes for CASRATGGWTEAFF.

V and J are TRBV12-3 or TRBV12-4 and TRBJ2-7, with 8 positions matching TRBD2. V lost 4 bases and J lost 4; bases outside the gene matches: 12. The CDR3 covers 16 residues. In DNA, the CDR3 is TGTGCCAGCAGTTCTCCGGGGGCGGGGGGCCCTTACGAGCAGTACTTC. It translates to CASSSPGAGGPYEQYF.

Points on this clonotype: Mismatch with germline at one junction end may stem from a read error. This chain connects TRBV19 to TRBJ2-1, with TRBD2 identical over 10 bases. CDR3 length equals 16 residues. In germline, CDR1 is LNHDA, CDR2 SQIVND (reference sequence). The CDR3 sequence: CAGSIASGGEYNEQFF. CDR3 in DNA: TGTGCCGGTAGTATTGCTAGCGGGGGAGAGTACAATGAGCAGTTCTTC.

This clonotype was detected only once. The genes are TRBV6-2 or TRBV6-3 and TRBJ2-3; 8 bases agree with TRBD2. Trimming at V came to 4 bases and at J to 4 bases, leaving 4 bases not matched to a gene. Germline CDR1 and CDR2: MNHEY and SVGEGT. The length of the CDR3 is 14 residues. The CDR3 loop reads CASSFSGNSDTQYF. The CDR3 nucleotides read TGTGCCAGCAGTTTTAGCGGGAATTCAGATACGCAGTATTTT.

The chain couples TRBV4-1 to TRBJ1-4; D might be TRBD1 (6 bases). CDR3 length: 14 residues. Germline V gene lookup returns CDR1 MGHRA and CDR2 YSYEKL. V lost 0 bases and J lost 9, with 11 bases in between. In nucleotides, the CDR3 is TGCGCCAGCAGCCAAGATCCTGGACAGCAAAAACTGTTTTTT. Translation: CASSQDPGQQKLFF.

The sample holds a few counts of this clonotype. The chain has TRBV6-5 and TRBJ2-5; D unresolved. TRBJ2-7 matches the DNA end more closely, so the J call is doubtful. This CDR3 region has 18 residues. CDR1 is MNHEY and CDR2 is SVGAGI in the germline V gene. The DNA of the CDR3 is TGTGCCAGCAGTTACTTTGTCTCTTTCGGAGCTCCAAGCTACGAGCAGTACTTC. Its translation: CASSYFVSFGAPSYEQYF.

The CDR3 DNA sequence: TGTGCCAGCGGTAGCGGTTACACAGATACGCAGTATTTT. Translating it yields CASGSGYTDTQYF. The chain couples TRBV7-2 to TRBJ2-3, with TRBD2 as a possible D gene (6 bases). Between the trimmed V and J ends, which lost 8 bases and 2 bases, there was a span of 11 bases. Germline V CDR1 and CDR2: SGHTA, FQGNSA. The CDR3 is made up of 13 amino acids.

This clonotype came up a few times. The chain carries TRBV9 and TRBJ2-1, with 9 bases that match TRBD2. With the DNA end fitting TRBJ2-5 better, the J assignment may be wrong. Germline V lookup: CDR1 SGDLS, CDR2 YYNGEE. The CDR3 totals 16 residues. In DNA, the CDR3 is TGTGCCAGCAGCGTACGGCTAGCGGGGCCAGGGGAGACCCAGTACTTC. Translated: CASSVRLAGPGETQYF.

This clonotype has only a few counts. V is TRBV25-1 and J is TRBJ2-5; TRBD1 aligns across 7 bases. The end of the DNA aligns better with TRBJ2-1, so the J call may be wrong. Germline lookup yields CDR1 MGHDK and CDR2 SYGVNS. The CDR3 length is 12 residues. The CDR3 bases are TGTGCCAGCAGTAACAGGGGCTATGAGCAGTTCTTC. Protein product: CASSNRGYEQFF.

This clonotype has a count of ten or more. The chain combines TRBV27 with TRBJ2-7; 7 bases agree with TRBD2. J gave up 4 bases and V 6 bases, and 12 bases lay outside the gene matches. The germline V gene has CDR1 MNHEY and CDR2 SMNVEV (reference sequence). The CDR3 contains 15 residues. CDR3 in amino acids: CASRIGGRGWYEQYF. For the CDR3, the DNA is TGTGCCAGCAGAATAGGCGGGAGAGGATGGTACGAGCAGTACTTC.

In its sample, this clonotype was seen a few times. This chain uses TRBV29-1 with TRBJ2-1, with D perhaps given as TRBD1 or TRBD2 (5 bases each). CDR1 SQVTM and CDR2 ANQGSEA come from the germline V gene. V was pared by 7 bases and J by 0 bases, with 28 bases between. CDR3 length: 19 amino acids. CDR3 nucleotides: TGCAGCGCTAACCCATCCAGGGTTGGGACCCAAAGCTCCTACAATGAGCAGTTCTTC. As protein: CSANPSRVGTQSSYNEQFF.

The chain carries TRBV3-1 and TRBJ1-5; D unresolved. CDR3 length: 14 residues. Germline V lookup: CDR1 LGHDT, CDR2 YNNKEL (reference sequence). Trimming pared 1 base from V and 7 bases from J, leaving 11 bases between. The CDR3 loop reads CASSQGEGKQPQHF. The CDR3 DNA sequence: TGTGCCAGCAGCCAAGGTGAGGGAAAACAGCCCCAGCATTTT.